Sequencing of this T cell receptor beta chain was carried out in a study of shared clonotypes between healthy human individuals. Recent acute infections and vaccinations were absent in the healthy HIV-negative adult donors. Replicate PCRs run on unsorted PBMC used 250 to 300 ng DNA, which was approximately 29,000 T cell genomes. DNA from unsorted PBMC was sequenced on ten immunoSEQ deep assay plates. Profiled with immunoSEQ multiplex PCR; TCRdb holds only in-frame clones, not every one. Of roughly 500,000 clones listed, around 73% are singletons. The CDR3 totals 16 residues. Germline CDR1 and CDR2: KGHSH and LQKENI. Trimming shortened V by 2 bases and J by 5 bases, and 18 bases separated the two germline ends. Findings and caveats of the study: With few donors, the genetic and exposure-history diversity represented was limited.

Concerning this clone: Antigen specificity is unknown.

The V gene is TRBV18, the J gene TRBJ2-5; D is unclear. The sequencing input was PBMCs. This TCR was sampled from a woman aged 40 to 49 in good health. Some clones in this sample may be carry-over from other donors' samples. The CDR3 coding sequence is TGTGCCAGCTCACCAAAGGCGTCTAGGTGGGGTGAGACCCAGTACTTC. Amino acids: CASSPKASRWGETQYF.